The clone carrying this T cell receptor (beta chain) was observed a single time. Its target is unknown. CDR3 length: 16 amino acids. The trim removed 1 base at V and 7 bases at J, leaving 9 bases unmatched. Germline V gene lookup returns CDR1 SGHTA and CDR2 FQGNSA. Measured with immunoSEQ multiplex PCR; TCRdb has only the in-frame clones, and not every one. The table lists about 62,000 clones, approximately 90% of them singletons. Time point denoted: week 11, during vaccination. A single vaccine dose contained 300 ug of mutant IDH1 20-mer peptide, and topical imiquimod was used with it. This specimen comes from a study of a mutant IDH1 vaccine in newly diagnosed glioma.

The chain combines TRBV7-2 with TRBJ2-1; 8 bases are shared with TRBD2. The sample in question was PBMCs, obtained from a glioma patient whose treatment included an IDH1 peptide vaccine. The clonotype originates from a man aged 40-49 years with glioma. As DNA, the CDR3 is TGTGCCAGCAGCTTAGACTTCGGGAGGGCCCCGAATGAGCAGTTCTTC. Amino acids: CASSLDFGRAPNEQFF.